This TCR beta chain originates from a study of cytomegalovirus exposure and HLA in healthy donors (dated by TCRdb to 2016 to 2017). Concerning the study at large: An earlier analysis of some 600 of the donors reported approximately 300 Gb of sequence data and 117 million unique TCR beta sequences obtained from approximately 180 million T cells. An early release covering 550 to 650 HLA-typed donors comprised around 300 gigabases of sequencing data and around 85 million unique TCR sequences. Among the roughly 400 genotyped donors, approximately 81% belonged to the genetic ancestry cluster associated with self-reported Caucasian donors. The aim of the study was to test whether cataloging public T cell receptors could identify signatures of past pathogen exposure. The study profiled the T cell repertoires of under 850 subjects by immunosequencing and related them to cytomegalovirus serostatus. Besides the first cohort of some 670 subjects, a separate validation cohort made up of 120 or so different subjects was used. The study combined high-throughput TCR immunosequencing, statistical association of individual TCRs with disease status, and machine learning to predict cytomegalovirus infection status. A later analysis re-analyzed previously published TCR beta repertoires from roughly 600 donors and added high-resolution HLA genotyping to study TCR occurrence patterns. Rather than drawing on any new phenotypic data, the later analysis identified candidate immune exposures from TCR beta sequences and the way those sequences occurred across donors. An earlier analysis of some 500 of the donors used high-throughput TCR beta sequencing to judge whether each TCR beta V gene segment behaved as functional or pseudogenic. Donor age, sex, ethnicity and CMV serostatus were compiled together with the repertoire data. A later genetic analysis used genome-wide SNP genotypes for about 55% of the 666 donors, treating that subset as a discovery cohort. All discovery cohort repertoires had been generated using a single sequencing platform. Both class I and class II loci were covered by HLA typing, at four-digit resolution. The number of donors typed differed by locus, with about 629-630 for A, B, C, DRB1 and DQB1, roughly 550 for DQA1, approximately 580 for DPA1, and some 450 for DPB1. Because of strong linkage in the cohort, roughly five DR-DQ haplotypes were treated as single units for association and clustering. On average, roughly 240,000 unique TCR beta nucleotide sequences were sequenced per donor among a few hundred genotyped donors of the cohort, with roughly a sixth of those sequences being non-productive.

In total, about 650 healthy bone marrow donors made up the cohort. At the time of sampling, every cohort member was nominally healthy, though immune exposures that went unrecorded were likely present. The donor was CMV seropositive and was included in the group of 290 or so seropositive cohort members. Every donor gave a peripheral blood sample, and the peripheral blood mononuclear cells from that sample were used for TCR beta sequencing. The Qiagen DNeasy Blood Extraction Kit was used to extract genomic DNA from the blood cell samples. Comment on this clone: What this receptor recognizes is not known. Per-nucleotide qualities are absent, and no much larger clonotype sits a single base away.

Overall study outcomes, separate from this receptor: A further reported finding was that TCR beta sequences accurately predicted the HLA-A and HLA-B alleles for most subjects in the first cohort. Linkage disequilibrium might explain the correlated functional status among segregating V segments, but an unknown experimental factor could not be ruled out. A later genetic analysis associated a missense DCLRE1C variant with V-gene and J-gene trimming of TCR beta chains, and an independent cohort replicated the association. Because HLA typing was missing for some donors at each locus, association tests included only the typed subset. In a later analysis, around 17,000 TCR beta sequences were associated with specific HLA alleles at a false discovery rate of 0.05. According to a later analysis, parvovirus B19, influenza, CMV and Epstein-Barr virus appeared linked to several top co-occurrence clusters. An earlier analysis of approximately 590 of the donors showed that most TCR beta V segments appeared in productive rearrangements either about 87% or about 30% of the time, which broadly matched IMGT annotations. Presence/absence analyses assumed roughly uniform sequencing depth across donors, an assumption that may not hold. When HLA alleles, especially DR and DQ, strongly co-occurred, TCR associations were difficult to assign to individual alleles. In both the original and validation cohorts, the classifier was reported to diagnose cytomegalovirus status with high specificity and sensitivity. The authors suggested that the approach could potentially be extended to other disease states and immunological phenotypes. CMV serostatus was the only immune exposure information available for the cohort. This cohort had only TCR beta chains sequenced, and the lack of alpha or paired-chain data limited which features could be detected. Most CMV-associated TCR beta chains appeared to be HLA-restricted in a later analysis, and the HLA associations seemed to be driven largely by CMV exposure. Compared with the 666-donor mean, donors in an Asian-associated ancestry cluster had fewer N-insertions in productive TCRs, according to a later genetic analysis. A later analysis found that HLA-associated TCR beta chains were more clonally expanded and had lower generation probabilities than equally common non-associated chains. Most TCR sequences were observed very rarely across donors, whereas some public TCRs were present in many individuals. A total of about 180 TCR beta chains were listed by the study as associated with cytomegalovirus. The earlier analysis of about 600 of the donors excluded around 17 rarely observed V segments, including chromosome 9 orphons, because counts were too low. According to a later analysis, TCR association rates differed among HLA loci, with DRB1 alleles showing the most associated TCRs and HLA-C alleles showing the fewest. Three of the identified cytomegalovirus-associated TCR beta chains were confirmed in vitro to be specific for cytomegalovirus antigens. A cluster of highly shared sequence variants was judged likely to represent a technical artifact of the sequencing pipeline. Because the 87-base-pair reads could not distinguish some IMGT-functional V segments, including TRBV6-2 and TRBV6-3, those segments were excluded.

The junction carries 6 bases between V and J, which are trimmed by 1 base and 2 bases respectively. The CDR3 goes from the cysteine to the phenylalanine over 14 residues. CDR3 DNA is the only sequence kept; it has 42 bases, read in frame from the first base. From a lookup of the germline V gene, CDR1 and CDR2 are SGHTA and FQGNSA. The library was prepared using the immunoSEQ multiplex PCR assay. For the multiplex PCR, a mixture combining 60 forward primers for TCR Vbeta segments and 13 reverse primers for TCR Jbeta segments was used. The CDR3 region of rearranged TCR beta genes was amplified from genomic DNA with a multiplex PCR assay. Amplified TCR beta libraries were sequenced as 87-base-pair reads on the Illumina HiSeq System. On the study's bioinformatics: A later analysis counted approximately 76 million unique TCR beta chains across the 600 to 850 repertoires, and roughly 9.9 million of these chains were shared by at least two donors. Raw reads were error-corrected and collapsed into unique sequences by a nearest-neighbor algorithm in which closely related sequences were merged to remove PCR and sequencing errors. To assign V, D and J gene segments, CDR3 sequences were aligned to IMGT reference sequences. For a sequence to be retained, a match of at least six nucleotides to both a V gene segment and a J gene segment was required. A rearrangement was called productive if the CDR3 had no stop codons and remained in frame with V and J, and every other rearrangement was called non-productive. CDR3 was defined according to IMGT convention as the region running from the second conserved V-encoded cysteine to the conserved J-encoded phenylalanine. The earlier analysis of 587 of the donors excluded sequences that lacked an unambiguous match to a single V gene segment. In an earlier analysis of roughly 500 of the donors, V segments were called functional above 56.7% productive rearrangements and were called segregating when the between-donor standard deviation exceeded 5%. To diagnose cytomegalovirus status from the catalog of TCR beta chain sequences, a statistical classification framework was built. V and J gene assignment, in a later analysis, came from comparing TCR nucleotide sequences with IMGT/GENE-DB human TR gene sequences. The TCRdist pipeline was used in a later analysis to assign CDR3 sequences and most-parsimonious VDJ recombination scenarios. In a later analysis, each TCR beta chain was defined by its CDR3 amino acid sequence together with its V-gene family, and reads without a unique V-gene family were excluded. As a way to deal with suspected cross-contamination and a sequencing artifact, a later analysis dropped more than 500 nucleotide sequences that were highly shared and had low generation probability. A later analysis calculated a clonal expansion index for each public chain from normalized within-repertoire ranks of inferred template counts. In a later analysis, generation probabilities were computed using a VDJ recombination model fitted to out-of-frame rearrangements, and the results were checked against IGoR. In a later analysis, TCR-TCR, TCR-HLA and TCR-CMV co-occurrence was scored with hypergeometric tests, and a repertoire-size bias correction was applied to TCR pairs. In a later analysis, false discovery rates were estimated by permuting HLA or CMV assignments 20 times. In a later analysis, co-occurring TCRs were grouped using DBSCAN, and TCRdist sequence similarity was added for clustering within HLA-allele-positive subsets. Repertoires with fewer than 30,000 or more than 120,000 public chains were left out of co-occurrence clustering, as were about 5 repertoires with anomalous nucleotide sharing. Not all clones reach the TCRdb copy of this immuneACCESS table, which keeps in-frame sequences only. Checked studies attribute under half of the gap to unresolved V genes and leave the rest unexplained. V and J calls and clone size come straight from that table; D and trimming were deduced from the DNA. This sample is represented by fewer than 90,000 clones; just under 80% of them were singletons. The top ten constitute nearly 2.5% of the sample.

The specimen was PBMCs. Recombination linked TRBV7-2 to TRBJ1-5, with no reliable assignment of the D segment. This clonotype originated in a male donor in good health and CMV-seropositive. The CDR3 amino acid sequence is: CASSLVGGNQPQHF. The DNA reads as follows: TGTGCCAGCAGCTTAGTGGGCGGCAATCAGCCCCAGCATTTT.